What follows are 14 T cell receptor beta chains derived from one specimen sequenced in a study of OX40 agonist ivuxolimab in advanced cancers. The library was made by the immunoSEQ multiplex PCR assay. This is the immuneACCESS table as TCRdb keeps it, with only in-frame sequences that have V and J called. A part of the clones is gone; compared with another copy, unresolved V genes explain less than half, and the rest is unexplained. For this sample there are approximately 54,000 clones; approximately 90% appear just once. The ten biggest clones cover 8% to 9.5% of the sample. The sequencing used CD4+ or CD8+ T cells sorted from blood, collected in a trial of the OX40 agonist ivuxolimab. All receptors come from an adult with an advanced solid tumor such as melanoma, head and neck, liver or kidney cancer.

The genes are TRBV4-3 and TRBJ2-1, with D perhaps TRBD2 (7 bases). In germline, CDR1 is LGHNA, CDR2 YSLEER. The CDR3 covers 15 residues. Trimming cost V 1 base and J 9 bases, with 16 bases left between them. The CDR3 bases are TGCGCCAGCAGCCAAGGGAACGGGGGGCGGAGTGAGCAGTTCTTC. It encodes CASSQGNGGRSEQFF.

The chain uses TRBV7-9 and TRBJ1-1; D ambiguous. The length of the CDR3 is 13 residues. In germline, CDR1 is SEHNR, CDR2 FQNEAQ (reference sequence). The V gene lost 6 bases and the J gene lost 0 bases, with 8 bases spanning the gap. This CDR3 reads CASSPTVNTEAFF. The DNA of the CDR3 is TGTGCCAGCAGTCCTACAGTGAACACTGAAGCTTTCTTT.

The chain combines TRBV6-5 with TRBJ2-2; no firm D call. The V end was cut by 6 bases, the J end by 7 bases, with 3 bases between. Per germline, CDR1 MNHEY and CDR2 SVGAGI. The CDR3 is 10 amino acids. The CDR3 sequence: CASRDGELFF. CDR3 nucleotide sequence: TGTGCCAGCAGAGACGGGGAGCTGTTTTTT.

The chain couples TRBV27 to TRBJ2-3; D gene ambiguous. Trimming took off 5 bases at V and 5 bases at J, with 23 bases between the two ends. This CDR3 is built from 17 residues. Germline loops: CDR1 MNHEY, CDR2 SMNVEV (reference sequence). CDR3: CASSVLGYPRAGDTQYF. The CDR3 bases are TGTGCCAGCAGTGTATTGGGGTACCCACGGGCCGGAGATACGCAGTATTTT.

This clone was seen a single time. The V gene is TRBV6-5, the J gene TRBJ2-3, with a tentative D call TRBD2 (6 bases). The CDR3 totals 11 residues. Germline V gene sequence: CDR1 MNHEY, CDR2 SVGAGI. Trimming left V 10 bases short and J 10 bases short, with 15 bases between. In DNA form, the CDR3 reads TGTGCCATCGTGGCGGGGTACTCGCAGTATTTT. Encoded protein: CAIVAGYSQYF.

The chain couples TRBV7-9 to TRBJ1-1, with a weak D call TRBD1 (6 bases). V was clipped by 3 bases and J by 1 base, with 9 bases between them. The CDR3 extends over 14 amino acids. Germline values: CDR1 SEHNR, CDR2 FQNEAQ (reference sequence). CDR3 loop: CASSLGGQNTEAFF. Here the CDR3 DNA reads TGTGCCAGCAGCTTGGGGGGACAGAACACTGAAGCTTTCTTT.

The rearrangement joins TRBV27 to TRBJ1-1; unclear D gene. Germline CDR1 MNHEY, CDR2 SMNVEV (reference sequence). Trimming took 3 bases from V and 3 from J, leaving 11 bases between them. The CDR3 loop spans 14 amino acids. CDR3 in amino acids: CASSFLSADTEAFF. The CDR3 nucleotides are TGTGCCAGCAGTTTTCTGTCGGCGGACACTGAAGCTTTCTTT.

In DNA form, the CDR3 reads TGTGCCACCACGCGGTTTAGCACAGATACGCAGTATTTT. Translating it yields CATTRFSTDTQYF. The V and J genes are TRBV15 and TRBJ2-3; D is undetermined. Germline assignment: CDR1 LNHNV and CDR2 YYDKDF (reference sequence). Trimming took 7 bases from V and 0 from J, leaving 8 bases between them. The CDR3 covers 13 residues.

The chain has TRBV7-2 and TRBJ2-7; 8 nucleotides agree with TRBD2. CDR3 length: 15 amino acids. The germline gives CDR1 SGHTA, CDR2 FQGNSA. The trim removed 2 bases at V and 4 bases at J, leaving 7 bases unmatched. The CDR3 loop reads CASSLMLAGPYEQYF. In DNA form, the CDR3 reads TGTGCCAGCAGCTTAATGCTAGCGGGTCCGTACGAGCAGTACTTC. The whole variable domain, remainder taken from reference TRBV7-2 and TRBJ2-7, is GAGVSQSPSNKVTEKGKDVELRCDPISGHTALYWYRQSLGQGLEFLIYFQGNSAPDKSGLPSDRFSAERTGGSVSTLTIQRTQQEDSAVYLCASSLMLAGPYEQYFGPGTRLTVT.

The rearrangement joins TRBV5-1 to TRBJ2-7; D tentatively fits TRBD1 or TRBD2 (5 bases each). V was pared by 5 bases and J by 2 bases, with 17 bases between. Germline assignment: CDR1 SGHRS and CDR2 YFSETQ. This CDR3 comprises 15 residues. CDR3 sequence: CASRNRDASPYEQYF. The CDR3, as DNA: TGCGCCAGCAGAAACCGGGACGCTAGCCCCTACGAGCAGTACTTC.

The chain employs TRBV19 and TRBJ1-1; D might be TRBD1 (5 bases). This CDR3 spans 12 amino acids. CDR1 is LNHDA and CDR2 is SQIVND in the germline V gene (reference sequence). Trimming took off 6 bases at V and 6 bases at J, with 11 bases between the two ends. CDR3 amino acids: CASSDLRAEAFF. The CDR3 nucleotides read TGTGCCAGTAGCGACCTCAGGGCTGAAGCTTTCTTT.

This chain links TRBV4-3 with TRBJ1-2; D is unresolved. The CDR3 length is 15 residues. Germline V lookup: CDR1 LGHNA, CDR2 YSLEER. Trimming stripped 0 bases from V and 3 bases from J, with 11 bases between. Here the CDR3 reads CASSQESRAHYGYTF. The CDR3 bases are TGCGCCAGCAGCCAAGAGTCACGAGCCCACTATGGCTACACCTTC.

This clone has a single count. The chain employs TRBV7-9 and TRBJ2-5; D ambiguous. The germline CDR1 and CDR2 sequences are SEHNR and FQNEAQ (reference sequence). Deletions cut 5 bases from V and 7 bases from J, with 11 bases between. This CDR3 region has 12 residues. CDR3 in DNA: TGTGCCAGCAGCCCGCTTGTGGGGACCCAGTACTTC. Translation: CASSPLVGTQYF.

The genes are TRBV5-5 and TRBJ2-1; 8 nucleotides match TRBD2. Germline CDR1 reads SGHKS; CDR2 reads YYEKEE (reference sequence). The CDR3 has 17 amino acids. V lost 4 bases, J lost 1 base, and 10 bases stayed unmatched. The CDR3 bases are TGTGCCAGCAGCCCATCTCTAGCGGGTGAATCCTACAATGAGCAGTTCTTC. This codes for CASSPSLAGESYNEQFF.